This T cell receptor (beta chain) originates from a study of OX40 agonist ivuxolimab in advanced cancers. Clones were read by immunoSEQ multiplex PCR, and TCRdb kept only the in-frame ones, dropping some. Here the sample spans about 100,000 clones, about nine tenths being singletons. General study findings and limits: Expanded clones tended on average to be more numerous among CD8+ T cells than CD4+.

V lost 1 base, J lost 4 bases, and 20 bases lay in between. Germline values: CDR1 SGHRS, CDR2 YFSETQ. This CDR3 is built from 18 residues. This clone appeared once. Antigen: not known. The chain couples TRBV5-1 to TRBJ2-2, with D maybe TRBD1 (5 bases). Sequenced here: CD4+ or CD8+ T cells sorted from blood, sampled in a trial of the OX40 agonist ivuxolimab. This TCR came from an adult with an advanced solid tumor such as melanoma, head and neck, liver or kidney cancer. CDR3 sequence: CASSLLFRQGFSTGELFF. The CDR3, as DNA: TGCGCCAGCAGCTTGCTGTTCCGGCAGGGATTTAGCACCGGGGAGCTGTTTTTT.